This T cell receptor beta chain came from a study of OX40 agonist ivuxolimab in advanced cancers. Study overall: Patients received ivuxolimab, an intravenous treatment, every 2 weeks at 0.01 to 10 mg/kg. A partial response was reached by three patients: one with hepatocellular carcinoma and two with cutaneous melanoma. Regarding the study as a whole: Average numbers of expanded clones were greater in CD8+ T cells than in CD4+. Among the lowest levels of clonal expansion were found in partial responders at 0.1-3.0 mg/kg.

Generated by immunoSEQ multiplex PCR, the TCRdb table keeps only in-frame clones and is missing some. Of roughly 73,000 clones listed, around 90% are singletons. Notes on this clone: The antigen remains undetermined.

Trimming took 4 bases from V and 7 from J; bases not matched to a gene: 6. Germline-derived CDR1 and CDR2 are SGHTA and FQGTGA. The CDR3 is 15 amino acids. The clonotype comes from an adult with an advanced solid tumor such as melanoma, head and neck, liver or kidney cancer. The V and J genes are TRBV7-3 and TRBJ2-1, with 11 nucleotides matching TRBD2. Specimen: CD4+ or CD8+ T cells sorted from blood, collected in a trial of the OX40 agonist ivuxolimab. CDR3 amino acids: CASSSIAGGVNEQFF. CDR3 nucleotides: TGTGCCAGCAGCTCGATAGCGGGAGGGGTGAATGAGCAGTTCTTC.